Here is one T cell receptor beta chain with its context. Measured with immunoSEQ multiplex PCR; TCRdb has only the in-frame clones, and not every one. The sample has a few hundred thousand clones, 85% to 90% seen once; the top ten hold 4.5% to 7%. These data come from a study of Ad26.COV2.S vaccination and SARS-CoV-2 variants. Treatment meaning: some 20 received Ad26.COV2.S at low or high dose, single or two shots; several received placebo; per-sample allocation not given. Samples came from day 63 after the first vaccine or placebo injection. Trimming pared 5 bases from V and 2 bases from J, leaving 15 bases between. The germline V gene has CDR1 MNHEY and CDR2 SMNVEV (reference sequence). The length of the CDR3 is 15 residues.

The clonotype originates from a person between 18 and 65 years old who received the Ad26.COV2.S COVID-19 vaccine or a placebo. The specimen comprised peripheral blood, sampled in a trial of Ad26.COV2.S vaccine versus placebo. The chain uses TRBV27 and TRBJ2-5, with a possible D match to TRBD2 (5 bases). The CDR3 sequence: CASSPRLGEQETQYF. The CDR3 DNA sequence: TGTGCCAGCAGTCCCCGCCTCGGGGAACAAGAGACCCAGTACTTC.